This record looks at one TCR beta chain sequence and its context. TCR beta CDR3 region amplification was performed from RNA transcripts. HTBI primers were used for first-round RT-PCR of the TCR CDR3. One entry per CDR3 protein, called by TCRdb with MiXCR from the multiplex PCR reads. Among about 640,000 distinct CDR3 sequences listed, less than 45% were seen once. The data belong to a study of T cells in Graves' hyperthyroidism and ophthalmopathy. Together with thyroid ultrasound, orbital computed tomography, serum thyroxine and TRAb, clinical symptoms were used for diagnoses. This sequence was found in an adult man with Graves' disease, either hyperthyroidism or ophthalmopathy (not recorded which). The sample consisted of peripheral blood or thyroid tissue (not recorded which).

The CDR3 protein is CASRNGGEGYTF. In DNA, the CDR3 is TGTGCCAGCAGGAACGGGGGGGAGGGCTACACCTTC. The chain couples TRBV2 to TRBJ1-2; possibly TRBD1 for D (5 bases). V lost 6 bases and J 8 bases, leaving 13 bases between the germline ends. The CDR3 is made up of 12 amino acids. Germline CDR1 is SNHLY and CDR2 is FYNNEI.